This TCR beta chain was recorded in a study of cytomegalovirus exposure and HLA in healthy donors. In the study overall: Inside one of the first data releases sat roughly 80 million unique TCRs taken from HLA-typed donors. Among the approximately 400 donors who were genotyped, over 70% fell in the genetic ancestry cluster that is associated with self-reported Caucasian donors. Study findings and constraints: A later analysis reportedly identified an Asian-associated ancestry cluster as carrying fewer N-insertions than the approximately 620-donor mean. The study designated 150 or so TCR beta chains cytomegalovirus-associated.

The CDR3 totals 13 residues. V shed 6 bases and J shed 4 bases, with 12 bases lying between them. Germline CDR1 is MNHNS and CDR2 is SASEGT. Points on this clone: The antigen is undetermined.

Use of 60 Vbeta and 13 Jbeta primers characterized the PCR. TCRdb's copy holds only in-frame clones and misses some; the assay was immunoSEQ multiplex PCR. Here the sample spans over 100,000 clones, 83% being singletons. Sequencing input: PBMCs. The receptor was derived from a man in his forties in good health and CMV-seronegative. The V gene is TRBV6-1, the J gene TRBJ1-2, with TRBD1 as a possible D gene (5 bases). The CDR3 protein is CASSQQDFYGYTF. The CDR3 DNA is TGTGCCAGCAGCCAACAGGATTTCTATGGCTACACCTTC.